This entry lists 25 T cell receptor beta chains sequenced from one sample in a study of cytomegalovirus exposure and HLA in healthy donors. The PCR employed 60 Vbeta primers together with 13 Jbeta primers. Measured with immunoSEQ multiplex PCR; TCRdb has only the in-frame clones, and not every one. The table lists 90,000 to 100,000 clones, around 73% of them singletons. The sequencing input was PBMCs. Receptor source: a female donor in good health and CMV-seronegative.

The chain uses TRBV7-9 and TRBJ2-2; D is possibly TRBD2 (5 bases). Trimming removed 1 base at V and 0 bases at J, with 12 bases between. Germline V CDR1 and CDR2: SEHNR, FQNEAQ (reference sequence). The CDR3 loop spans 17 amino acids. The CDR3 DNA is TGTGCCAGCAGCTTAGACGGAGGCAGGTCGAACACCGGGGAGCTGTTTTTT. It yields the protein CASSLDGGRSNTGELFF.

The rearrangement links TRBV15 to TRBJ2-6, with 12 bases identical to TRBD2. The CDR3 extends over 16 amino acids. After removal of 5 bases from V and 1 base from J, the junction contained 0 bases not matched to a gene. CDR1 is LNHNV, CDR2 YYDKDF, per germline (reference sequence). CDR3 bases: TGTGCCACCAGCCTAGCGGGGGGGTCTGGGGCCAACGTCCTGACTTTC. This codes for CATSLAGGSGANVLTF.

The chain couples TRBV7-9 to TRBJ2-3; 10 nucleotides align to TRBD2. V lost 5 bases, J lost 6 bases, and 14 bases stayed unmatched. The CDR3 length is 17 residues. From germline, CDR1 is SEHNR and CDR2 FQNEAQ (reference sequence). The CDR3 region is CASSPRTSGGSLDTQYF. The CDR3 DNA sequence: TGTGCCAGCAGCCCTCGGACTAGCGGAGGGTCCTTGGATACGCAGTATTTT.

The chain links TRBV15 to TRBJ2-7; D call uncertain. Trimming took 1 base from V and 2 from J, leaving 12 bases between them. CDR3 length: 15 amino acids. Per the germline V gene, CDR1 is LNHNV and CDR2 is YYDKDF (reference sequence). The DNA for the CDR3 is TGTGCCACCAGCAGAGGTTTCCAGGTAGCCTACGAGCAGTACTTC. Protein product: CATSRGFQVAYEQYF.

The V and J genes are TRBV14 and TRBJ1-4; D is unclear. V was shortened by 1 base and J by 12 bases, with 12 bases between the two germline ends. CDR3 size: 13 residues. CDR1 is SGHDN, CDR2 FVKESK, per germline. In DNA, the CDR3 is TGTGCCAGCAGCCAAGTAGTTGGGCAGGAACTGTTTTTT. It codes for CASSQVVGQELFF.

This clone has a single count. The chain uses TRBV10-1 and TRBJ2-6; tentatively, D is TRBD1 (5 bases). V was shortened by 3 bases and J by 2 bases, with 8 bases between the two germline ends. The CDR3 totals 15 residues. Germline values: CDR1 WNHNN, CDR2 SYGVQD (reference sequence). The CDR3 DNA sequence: TGCGCCAGCAGTGAAGACAGAGCTGGGGCCAACGTCCTGACTTTC. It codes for CASSEDRAGANVLTF.

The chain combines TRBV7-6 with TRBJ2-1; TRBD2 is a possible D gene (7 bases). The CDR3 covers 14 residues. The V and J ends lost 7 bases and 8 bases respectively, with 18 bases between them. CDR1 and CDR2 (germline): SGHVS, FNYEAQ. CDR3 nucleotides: TGTGCCAGCAAGATCTTAGGGGGGAGGGATGAGCAGTTCTTC. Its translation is CASKILGGRDEQFF. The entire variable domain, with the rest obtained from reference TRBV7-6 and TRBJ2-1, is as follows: GAGVSQSPRYKVTKRGQDVALRCDPISGHVSLYWYRQALGQGPEFLTYFNYEAQQDKSGLPNDRFSAERPEGSISTLTIQRTEQRDSAMYRCASKILGGRDEQFFGPGTRLTVL.

The CDR3 DNA sequence: TGTGCCAGCAGTGGCCTATCCCCCCTCTATGGCTACACCTTC. This encodes CASSGLSPLYGYTF. J is TRBJ1-2 and V is TRBV6-1; D not resolved. V lost 4 bases, J lost 4 bases, and 13 bases lay in between. This CDR3 has 14 amino acids. Germline assignment: CDR1 MNHNS and CDR2 SASEGT.

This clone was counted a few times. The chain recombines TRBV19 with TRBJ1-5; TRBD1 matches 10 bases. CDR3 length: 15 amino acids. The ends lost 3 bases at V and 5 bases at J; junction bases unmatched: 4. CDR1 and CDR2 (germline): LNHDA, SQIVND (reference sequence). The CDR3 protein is CASSMGQGRHQPQHF. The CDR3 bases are TGTGCCAGTAGTATGGGACAGGGGAGACATCAGCCCCAGCATTTT.

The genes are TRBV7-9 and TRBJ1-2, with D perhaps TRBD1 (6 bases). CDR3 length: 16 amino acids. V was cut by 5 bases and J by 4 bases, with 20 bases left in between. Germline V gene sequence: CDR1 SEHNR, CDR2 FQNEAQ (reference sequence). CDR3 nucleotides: TGTGCCAGCAGCCCACCTAACAGGGATGCGGGCTATGGCTACACCTTC. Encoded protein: CASSPPNRDAGYGYTF.

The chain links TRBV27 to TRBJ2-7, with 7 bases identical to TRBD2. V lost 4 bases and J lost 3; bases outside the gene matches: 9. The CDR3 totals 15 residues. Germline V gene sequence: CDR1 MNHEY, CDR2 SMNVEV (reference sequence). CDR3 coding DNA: TGTGCCAGCAGTTACGGGGCGGGGAGGGTCTACGAGCAGTACTTC. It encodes CASSYGAGRVYEQYF.

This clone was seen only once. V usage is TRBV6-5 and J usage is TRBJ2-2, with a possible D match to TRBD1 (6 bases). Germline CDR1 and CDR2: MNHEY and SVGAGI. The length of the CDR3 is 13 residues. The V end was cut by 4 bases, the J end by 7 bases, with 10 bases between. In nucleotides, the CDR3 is TGTGCCAGCAGTTCCCGCAGGGGCGGGGAGCTGTTTTTT. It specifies CASSSRRGGELFF.

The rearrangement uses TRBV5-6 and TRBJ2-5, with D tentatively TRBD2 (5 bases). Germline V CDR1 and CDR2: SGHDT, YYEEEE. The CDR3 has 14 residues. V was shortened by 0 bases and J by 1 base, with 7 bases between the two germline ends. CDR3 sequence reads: CASSLGELQETQYF. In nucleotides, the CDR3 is TGTGCCAGCAGCTTGGGGGAGCTCCAAGAGACCCAGTACTTC.

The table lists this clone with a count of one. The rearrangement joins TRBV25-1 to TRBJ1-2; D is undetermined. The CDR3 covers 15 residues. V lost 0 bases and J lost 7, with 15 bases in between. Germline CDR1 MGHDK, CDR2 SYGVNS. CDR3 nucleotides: TGTGCCAGCAGTGAATACGGCGGCCGCCCCAGTGGCTACACCTTC. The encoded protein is CASSEYGGRPSGYTF.

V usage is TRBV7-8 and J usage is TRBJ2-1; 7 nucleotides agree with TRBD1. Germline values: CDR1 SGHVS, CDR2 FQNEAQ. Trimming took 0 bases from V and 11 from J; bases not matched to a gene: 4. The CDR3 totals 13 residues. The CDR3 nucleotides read TGTGCCAGCAGCTTAGCTGGGGACAGACAGCAGTTCTTC. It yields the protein CASSLAGDRQQFF.

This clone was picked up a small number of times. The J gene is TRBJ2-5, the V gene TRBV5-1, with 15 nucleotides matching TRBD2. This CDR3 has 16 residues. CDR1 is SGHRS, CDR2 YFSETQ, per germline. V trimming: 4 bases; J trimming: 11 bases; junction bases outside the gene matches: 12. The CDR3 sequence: CASSTWTSGGESEQYF. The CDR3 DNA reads TGCGCCAGCAGCACCTGGACTAGCGGGGGGGAGTCGGAGCAGTACTTC.

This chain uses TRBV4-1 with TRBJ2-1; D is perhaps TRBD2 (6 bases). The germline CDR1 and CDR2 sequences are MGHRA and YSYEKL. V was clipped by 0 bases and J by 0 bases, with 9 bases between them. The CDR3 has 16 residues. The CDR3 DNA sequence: TGCGCCAGCAGCCAAGATGGCGGGGTCTCCTACAATGAGCAGTTCTTC. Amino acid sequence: CASSQDGGVSYNEQFF.

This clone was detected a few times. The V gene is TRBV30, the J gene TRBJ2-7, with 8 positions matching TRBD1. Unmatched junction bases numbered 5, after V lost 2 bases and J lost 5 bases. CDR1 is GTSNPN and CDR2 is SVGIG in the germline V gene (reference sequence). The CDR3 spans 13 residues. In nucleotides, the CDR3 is TGTGCCTGGAGTCCCGGACAGGGCAACGAGCAGTACTTC. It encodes CAWSPGQGNEQYF.

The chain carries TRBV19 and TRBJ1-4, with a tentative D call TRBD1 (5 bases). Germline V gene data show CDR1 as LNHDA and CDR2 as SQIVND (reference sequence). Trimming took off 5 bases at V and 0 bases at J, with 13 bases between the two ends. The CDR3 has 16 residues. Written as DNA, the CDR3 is TGTGCCAGTAGTGTAACGACAGCTGCAACTAATGAAAAACTGTTTTTT. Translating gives CASSVTTAATNEKLFF. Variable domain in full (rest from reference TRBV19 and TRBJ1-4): DGGITQSPKYLFRKEGQNVTLSCEQNLNHDAMYWYRQDPGQGLRLIYYSQIVNDFQKGDIAEGYSVSREKKESFPLTVTSAQKNPTAFYLCASSVTTAATNEKLFFGSGTQLSVL.

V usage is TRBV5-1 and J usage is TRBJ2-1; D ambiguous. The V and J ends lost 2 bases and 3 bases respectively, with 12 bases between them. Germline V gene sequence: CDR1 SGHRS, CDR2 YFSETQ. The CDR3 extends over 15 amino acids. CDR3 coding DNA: TGCGCCAGCAGCTTCGATAGCAGACTCTACAATGAGCAGTTCTTC. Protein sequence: CASSFDSRLYNEQFF.

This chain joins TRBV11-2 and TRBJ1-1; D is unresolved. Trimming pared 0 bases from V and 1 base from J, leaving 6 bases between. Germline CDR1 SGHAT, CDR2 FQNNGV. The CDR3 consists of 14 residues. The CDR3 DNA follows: TGTGCCAGCAGCTTAGATGGGCAGAACACTGAAGCTTTCTTT. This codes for CASSLDGQNTEAFF.

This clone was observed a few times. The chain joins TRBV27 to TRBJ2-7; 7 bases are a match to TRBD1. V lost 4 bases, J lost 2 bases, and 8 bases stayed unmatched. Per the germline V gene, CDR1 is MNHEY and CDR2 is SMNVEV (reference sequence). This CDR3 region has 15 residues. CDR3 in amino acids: CASSSPGTATYEQYF. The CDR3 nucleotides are TGTGCCAGCAGTTCACCCGGGACAGCAACCTACGAGCAGTACTTC.

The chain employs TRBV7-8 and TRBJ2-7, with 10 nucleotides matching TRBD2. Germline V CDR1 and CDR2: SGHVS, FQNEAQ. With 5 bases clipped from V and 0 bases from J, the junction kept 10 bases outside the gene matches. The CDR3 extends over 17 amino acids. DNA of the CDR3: TGTGCCAGCAGCGTCGATGTAGCGGGAGGAATCTCCTACGAGCAGTACTTC. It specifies CASSVDVAGGISYEQYF.

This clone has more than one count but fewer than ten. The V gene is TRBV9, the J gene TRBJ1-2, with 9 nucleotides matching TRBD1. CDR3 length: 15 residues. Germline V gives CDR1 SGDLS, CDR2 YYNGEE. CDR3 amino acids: CGLSGGDRANYGYTF. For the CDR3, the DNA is TGTGGTCTATCCGGGGGGGACAGGGCCAACTATGGCTACACCTTC.

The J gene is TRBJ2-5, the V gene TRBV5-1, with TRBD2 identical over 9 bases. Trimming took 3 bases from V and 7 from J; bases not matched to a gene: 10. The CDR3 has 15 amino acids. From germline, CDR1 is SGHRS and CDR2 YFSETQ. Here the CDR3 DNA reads TGCGCCAGCAGCTCTGGGACTAGCAGCTTGGCGACCCAGTACTTC. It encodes CASSSGTSSLATQYF. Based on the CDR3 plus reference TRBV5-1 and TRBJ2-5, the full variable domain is KAGVTQTPRYLIKTRGQQVTLSCSPISGHRSVSWYQQTPGQGLQFLFEYFSETQRNKGNFPGRFSGRQFSNSRSEMNVSTLELGDSALYLCASSSGTSSLATQYFGPGTRLLVL.